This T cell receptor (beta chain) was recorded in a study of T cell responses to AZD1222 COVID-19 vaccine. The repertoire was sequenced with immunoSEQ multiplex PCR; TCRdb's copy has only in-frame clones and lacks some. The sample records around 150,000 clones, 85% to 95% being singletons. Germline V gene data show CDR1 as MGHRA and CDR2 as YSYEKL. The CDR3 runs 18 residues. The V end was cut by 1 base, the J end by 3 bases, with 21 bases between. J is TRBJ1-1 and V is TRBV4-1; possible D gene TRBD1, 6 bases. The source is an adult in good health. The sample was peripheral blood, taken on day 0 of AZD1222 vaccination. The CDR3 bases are TGCGCCAGCAGCCAAGTTGTCCCGAGGGGGAGTAGGTACACTGAAGCTTTCTTT. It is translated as CASSQVVPRGSRYTEAFF.